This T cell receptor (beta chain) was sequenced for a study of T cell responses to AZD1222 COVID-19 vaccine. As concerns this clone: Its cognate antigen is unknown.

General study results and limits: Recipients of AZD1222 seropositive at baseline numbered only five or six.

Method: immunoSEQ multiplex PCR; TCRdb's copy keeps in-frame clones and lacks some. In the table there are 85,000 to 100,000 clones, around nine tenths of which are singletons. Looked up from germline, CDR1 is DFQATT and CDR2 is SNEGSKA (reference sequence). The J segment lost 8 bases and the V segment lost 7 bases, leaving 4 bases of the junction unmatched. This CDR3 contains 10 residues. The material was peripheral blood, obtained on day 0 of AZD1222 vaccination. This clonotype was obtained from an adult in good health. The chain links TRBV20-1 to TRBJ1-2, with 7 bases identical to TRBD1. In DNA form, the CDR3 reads TGCAGTGACAGGGGAGGAGGCTACACCTTC. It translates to CSDRGGGYTF.